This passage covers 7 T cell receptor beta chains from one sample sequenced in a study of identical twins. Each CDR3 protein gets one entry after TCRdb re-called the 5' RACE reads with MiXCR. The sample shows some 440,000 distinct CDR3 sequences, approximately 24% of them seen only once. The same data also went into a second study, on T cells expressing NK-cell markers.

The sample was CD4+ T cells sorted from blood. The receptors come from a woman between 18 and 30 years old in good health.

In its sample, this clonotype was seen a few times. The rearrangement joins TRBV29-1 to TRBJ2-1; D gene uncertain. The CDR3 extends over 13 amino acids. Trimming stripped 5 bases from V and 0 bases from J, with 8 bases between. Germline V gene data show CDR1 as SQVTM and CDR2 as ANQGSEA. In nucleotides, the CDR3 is TGCAGCGTTCGCGGTAGCTCCTACAATGAGCAGTTCTTC. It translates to CSVRGSSYNEQFF.

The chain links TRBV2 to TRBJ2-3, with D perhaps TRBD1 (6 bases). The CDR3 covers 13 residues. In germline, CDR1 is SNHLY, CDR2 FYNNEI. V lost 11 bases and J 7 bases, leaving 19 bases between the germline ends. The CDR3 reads CASHRGTSNTQYF. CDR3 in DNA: TGTGCCTCTCACCGAGGGACATCGAATACGCAGTATTTT.

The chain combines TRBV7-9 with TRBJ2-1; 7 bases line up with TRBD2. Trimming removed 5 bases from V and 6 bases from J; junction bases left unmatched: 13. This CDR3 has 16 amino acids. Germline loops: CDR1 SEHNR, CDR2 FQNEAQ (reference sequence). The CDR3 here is CASSPGDYRKGNEQFF. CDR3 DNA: TGTGCCAGCAGCCCTGGGGACTACCGAAAAGGCAATGAGCAGTTCTTC.

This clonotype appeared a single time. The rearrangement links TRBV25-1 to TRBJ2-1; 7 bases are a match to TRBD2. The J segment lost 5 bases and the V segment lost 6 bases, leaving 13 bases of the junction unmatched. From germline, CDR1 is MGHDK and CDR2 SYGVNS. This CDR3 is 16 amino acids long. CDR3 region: CASSLWARETHNEQFF. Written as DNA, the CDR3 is TGTGCCAGCAGCCTATGGGCGCGGGAGACTCACAATGAGCAGTTCTTC.

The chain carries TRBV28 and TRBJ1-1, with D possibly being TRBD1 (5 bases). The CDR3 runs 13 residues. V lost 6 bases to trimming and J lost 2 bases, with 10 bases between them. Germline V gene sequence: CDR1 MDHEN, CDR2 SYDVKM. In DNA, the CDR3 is TGTGCCAGCAGGATCAGGGTAAACACTGAAGCTTTCTTT. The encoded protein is CASRIRVNTEAFF.

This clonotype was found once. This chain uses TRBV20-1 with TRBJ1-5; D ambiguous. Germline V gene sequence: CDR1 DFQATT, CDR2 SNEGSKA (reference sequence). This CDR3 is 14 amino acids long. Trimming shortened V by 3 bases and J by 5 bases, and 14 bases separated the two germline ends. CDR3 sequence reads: CSASEGGNDQPQHF. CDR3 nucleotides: TGCAGTGCTAGCGAGGGTGGTAACGATCAGCCCCAGCATTTT.

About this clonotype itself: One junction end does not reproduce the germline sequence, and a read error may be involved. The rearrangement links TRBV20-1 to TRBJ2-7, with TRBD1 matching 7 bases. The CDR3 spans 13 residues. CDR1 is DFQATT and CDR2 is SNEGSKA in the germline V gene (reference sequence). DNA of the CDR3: TGCAGTACTAGGGACAGACATTCCTACGAGCAGTACTTC. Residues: CSTRDRHSYEQYF.